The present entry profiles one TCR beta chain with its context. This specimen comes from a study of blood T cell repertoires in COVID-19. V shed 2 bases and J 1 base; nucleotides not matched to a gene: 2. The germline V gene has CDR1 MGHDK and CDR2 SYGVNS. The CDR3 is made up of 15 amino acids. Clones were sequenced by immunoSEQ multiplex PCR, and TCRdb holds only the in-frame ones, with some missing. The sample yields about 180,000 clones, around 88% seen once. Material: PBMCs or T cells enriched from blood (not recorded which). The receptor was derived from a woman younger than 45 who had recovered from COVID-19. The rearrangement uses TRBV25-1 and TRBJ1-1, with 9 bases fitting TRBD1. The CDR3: CASSEADRGNTEAFF. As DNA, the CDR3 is TGTGCCAGCAGTGAAGCGGACAGGGGGAACACTGAAGCTTTCTTT.